Listed below are T cell receptor beta chains from one sample, sequenced in a study of T cells in Graves' hyperthyroidism and ophthalmopathy. Using its own MiXCR run on the multiplex PCR reads, TCRdb lists one record per CDR3 protein. The table includes around 500,000 distinct CDR3 sequences, 15% to 20% detected once. Material: blood. All receptors derive from a woman in her 30s with Graves' ophthalmopathy. The CDR3 runs from the conserved cysteine through the conserved F or W. A D gene is named only where the DNA matches it firmly. Rows may omit the clone size; those that give it use once, few, many or a size class.

J gene	V gene	D gene	clone size	CDR3 protein
TRBJ2-3	TRBV7-2	.	many	CASSLMGGGFGRTDTQYF
TRBJ1-1	TRBV27	TRBD1	.	CASSPGQTSEAFF
TRBJ2-5	TRBV7-2	.	many	CASSPWTGSETQYF
TRBJ2-1	TRBV13	.	few	CASSPRGAYNEQFF
TRBJ2-5	TRBV29-1	.	.	CSVGTHQETQYF
TRBJ2-1	TRBV24-1	.	few	CATTGTRPNNEQFF
TRBJ2-7	TRBV28	.	many	CASSFSTSRYEQYF
TRBJ2-3	TRBV2	.	many	CASKPLLAGTGDTQYF
TRBJ2-1	TRBV5-1	TRBD1	.	CASSLTGASYNEQFF
TRBJ2-1	TRBV5-6	.	few	CASSLASGVGSYNEQFF
TRBJ2-5	TRBV5-1	TRBD1	few	CASSFPGGKKETQYF
TRBJ1-1	TRBV12-3/TRBV12-4	.	many	CASSDTNQEEAFF
TRBJ2-3	TRBV12-3/TRBV12-4	TRBD1	.	CASSSGQRTDTQYF
TRBJ2-1	TRBV28	TRBD1	many	CASSRQGTDEQFF
TRBJ2-1	TRBV15	TRBD2	many	CATSRGGRGRGEQFF
TRBJ2-1	TRBV27	TRBD1	many	CASSPPLGQGQHNEQFF
TRBJ2-7	TRBV11-1	.	many	CASSLSRNPFYEQYF
TRBJ2-5	TRBV6-1	.	many	CASSHSYRETQYF
TRBJ2-4	TRBV11-3	TRBD1	.	CASSSSGQCGDIQYF
TRBJ1-2	TRBV30	.	many	CAWSGGPSGGYTF
TRBJ2-7	TRBV16	.	few	CASSRQPGSYEQYF
TRBJ2-5	TRBV3-1	TRBD2	many	CASSLDLTSEETQYF
TRBJ2-7	TRBV29-1	TRBD2	few	CSVLGLAGGPPYEQYF
TRBJ2-3	TRBV29-1	.	many	CSVSPSRADTQYF
TRBJ2-1	TRBV19	.	once	CASRIKDGISYNEQFF
TRBJ1-1	TRBV7-2	.	many	CASSLAEGRTEAFF
TRBJ2-2	TRBV7-2	.	many	CASSLGRLGVGGELFF
TRBJ2-7	TRBV11-2	.	many	CASSLGDIAYEQYF
TRBJ2-2	TRBV11-2	TRBD1	many	CASSFGTAYTGELFF
TRBJ2-2	TRBV6-1	.	few	CASSPTGTIGELFF
TRBJ2-3	TRBV27	TRBD2	.	CATRAGGPGTDTQYF
TRBJ2-5	TRBV28	.	many	CASSLEYREKETQYF
TRBJ2-3	TRBV20-1	TRBD2	.	CSASVGSGLAGVGSTDTQYF
TRBJ2-1	TRBV29-1	TRBD2	many	CSVEREERNEQFF
TRBJ2-1	TRBV6-1	.	once	CASLTGTAQGEQLF
TRBJ2-6	TRBV28	TRBD1	many	CASSLRTGGLGANVLTF
TRBJ2-3	TRBV29-1	.	many	CSVEGGVTPDTQYF
.	TRBV24-1	.	.	CATSDFDEVQFF
TRBJ2-7	TRBV7-3	.	many	CASSLKAPYEQYF
TRBJ1-2	TRBV7-2	.	many	CASSLERVRNYGYTF
TRBJ2-5	TRBV28	.	many	CASSFVGREGRETQYF